This TCR beta chain was found in a study of blood T cell repertoires in COVID-19 (dated by TCRdb to the early 2020s). Concerning the study at large: Samples covering the acute and convalescent phases of COVID-19 were provided by collaborators in the United States, Italy and Spain. The prospective study material was composed of cDNA or gDNA derived from T cells, B-cell-depleted T cells, or PBMCs. Subjects who had been exposed to COVID-19, were actively infected with it, or had recovered from it provided the deeply sampled blood TCRbeta repertoires that made up the dataset. The repertoires were made available in a free public database intended to serve as a resource for research on the immune response to SARS-CoV-2. The samples were drawn from two sources: the first 160 participants of the ongoing ImmuneRACE study, and 1,000 to 1,500 subjects contributed by 6 global collaborators. Sample metadata almost always included a de-identified subject ID, COVID-19 status, age in years and sex. HLA class I and class II types, where available, came from metadata supplied by the sample provider rather than from assay-based typing. Points the paper makes about the study in general: The amount of clinical and demographic metadata varied by source and participant and was provided uncurated.

CDR1 SGHTA and CDR2 FQGNSA were looked up in the germline V gene. The CDR3 goes from the cysteine to the phenylalanine over 14 residues. CDR3 DNA is the only sequence kept; it has 42 bases, read in frame from the first base. The immunoSEQ Assay, a bias-controlled multiplex PCR, was used to amplify TCRbeta CDR3 regions from genomic DNA. The authors' pipeline ran thus. Within the assay, amplification of reference gene primers was used to estimate how many nucleated cells each sample contained. To quantify the absolute abundance of each unique TCRbeta CDR3 rearrangement, sequence reads were collapsed and filtered. Productive Simpson clonality was computed per sample as the square root of Simpson's diversity index over productive rearrangements. TCRdb took this table from immuneACCESS and kept in-frame rearrangements with V and J called. Such tables lack part of the clones; where checked against another copy, unresolved V genes explain under half of the gap, and the rest is unexplained. The V and J calls and clone size come from that table; D and trimming were worked out from the DNA. The sample contains a few hundred thousand clones, more than 80% of them found a single time. 1% to 1.3% of the sample lies in the top ten.

About this clone: The target of this receptor is not known. A read error may produce the germline difference seen at one junction end.

In the prospective study, participants were 18 to 89 years old, resided in about two dozen geographic areas of the United States, and were enrolled through a virtual design. In the prospective study, participants were assigned to cohorts based on the clinical history participants reported in a screening survey and a study questionnaire. ImmuneRACE Cohort 3 recovered participants were defined by two consecutive negative NP/OP PCR tests, healthcare professional clearance, or symptom resolution. Each participant in the prospective study had whole blood, serum and a nasopharyngeal or oropharyngeal swab collected by mobile phlebotomists. Additional blood draws and questionnaires over an approximately 2-month period could optionally be provided by prospective study participants. Prospective study blood samples were shipped either frozen or at room temperature before DNA extraction.

Rearrangement joined TRBV7-2 to TRBJ2-7; 9 bases in the middle match TRBD1. This TCR was sampled from a man younger than 45 who had recovered from COVID-19. The sequenced sample was PBMCs or T cells enriched from blood (not recorded which). The CDR3 here reads CASSRQGGSDEQYF. The nucleotides read TGTGCCAGCAGCAGACAGGGGGGCTCCGACGAGCAGTACTTC.